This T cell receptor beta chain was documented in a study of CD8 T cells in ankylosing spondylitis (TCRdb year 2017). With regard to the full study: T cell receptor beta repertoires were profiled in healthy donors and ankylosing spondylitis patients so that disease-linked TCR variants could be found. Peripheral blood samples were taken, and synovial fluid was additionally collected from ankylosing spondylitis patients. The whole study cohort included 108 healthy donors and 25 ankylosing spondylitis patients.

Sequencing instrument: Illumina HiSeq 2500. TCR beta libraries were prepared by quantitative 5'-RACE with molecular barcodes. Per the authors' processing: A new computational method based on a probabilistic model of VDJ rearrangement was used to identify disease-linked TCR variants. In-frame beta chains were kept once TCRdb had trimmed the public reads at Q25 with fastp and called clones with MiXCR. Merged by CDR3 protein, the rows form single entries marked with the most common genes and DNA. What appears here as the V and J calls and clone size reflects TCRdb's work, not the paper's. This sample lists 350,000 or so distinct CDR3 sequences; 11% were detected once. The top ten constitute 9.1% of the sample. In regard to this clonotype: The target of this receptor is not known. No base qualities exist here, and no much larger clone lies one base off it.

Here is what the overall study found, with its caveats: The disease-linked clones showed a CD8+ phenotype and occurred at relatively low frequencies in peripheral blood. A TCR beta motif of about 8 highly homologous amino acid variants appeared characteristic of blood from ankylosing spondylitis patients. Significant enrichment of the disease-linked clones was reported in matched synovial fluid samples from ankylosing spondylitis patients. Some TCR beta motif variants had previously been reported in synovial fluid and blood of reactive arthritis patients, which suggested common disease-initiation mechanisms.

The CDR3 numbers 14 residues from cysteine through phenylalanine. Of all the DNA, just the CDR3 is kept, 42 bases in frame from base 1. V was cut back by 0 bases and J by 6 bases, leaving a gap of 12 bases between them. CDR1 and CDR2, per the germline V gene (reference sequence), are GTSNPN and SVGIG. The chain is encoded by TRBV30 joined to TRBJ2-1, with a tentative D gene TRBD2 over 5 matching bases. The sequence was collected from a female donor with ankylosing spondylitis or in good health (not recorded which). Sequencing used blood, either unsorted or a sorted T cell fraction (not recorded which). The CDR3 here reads CAWSVGNRGNEQFF. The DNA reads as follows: TGTGCCTGGAGTGTAGGGAATCGGGGCAATGAGCAGTTCTTC. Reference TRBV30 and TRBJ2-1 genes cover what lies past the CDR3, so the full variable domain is SQTIHQWPATLVQPVGSPLSLECTVEGTSNPNLYWYRQAAGRGLQLLFYSVGIGQISSEVPQNLSASRPQDRQFILSSKKLLLSDSGFYLCAWSVGNRGNEQFFGPGTRLTVL.